Listed below are T cell receptor beta chains from one sample, sequenced in a study of T cell repertoires in cytomegalovirus infection. TCRdb re-derived calls from the reads in MiXCR, one entry per CDR3 protein. This table has 150,000 to 200,000 distinct CDR3 sequences, 28% appearing once. Sequenced: PBMCs. Source of these receptors: a human donor in good health (CMV status not recorded). Some clones in this sample may be carry-over from other donors' samples. Each CDR3 is given with its conserved first and last residue. D genes are given only for firm matches. Clone size is stated in some rows and not others, as once, few, many or a class when expanded.

D gene	V gene	J gene	clone size	CDR3 DNA	CDR3 protein
.	TRBV7-2	TRBJ2-4	many	TGTGCCAGCAGCCCATCCGCCTCTCTAGCCAAAAACATTCAGTACTTC	CASSPSASLAKNIQYF
.	TRBV2	TRBJ1-1	.	TGTGCCAGCAGTGATAACCCGGGTACTGAAGCTTTCTTT	CASSDNPGTEAFF
TRBD2	TRBV6-2/TRBV6-3	TRBJ2-7	.	TGTGCCAGCAGTTACGGGACTAGCGGGGATGGCGAGCAGTACTTC	CASSYGTSGDGEQYF
.	TRBV6-2/TRBV6-3	TRBJ1-2	.	TGTGCCAGCAGTTACGAGATTAACTATGGCTACACCTTC	CASSYEINYGYTF
.	TRBV5-1	TRBJ2-1	.	TGCGCCAGCAGCCCGGCGGTTAGCGTTGATGAGCAGTTCTTC	CASSPAVSVDEQFF
TRBD1	TRBV19	TRBJ1-4	many	TGTGCCAGTAGCTCGACAGGGCCAACTAATGAAAAACTGTTTTTT	CASSSTGPTNEKLFF
TRBD1	TRBV20-1	TRBJ2-5	.	TGCAGTGCTAGACCACAGGGGGGACAGGTTGAAGAGACCCAGTACTTC	CSARPQGGQVEETQYF
.	TRBV2	TRBJ1-3	.	TGTGCCAGCAGTGAAGCGACGGTGGGAGGAAACACCATATATTTT	CASSEATVGGNTIYF
.	TRBV7-2	TRBJ2-3	many	TGTGCCAGCAGCCTGGGGCAGGGATATTCAGATACGCAGTATTTT	CASSLGQGYSDTQYF
TRBD1	TRBV7-2	TRBJ1-1	.	TGTGCCAGCGGGACAGGGGGAGGCTATGAAGCTTTCTTT	CASGTGGGYEAFF
TRBD1	TRBV7-2	TRBJ1-1	many	TGTGCCAGCAGCCGGTTCAGGGGGCCAGAGGAAGCTTTCTTT	CASSRFRGPEEAFF
TRBD2	TRBV6-2/TRBV6-3	TRBJ2-7	.	TGTGCCAGCAGACACCGGGCGGGGGGGATCTACGAGCAGTACTTC	CASRHRAGGIYEQYF
.	TRBV5-1	TRBJ2-2	.	TGCGCCAGCAGCCCCCGCGAGAACACCGGGGAGCTGTTTTTT	CASSPRENTGELFF
.	TRBV20-1	TRBJ1-1	.	TGCAGTGCTAGAGACAGGGATGACCTGGCCACTGAAGCTTTCTTT	CSARDRDDLATEAFF
.	TRBV7-8	TRBJ2-3	.	TGTGCCAGCAGCCCCAAGGGGCGCACAGATACGCAGTATTTT	CASSPKGRTDTQYF
.	TRBV19	TRBJ1-1	few	TGTGCCAGTAGTACTCCTACAAGGGCTTTCTTT	CASSTPTRAFF
.	TRBV5-8	TRBJ1-5	.	TGTGCCAGCAGCTTGGCTTGGCAGCCCCAGCATTTT	CASSLAWQPQHF
.	TRBV7-8	TRBJ2-1	medium-sized	TGTGCCAGCAGCTATTACTCGGGACTTTACAATGAGCAGTTCTTC	CASSYYSGLYNEQFF
TRBD1	TRBV6-2/TRBV6-3	TRBJ1-6	.	TGTGCCAGCAGGGACACAGGGGATGCATTCCTCCACTTT	CASRDTGDAFLHF
.	TRBV2	TRBJ1-1	once	TGTGCCAGCAGCGCCGGGATGGGGCAGAACACTGAAGCTTTCTTT	CASSAGMGQNTEAFF
.	TRBV6-2/TRBV6-3	TRBJ2-3	few	TGTGCCAGCAGACCTGTCGTAAGGGGAGATACGCAGTATTTT	CASRPVVRGDTQYF
.	TRBV6-5	TRBJ1-6	.	TGTGCCAGCAGTTACTCGATGGGTGACGCAAGGAATTCACCCCTCCACTTT	CASSYSMGDARNSPLHF
TRBD1	TRBV10-3	TRBJ2-7	.	TGTGCCATCAGTGGGCTCGACAGGGGGCCATCCTACGAGCAGTACTTC	CAISGLDRGPSYEQYF
.	TRBV12-5	TRBJ1-5	few	TGTGCTAGTGGCCAAGGACAGCTCAATCAGCCCCAGCATTTT	CASGQGQLNQPQHF
.	TRBV4-2	TRBJ1-2	few	TGTGCCAGCAGCCAAAGTTTCGGCGGGGACTATGGCTACACCTTC	CASSQSFGGDYGYTF
.	TRBV5-4	TRBJ1-1	.	TGTGCCAGCAGGGTGGACGGATTGAACACTGAAGCTTTCTTT	CASRVDGLNTEAFF
.	TRBV12-3/TRBV12-4	TRBJ1-5	.	TGTGCCAGCAGTCTTAGGGGAAGCGCAAGTCAGCCCCAGCATTTT	CASSLRGSASQPQHF
TRBD1	TRBV12-3/TRBV12-4	TRBJ1-4	many	TGTGCCAGCAGACGTACCGGGACAGGGACGGAAAAACTGTTTTTT	CASRRTGTGTEKLFF
.	TRBV6-2/TRBV6-3	TRBJ2-2	.	TGTGCCAGCAGTTACATGGTCGGGGAGCTGTTTTTT	CASSYMVGELFF
.	TRBV20-1	TRBJ2-7	.	TGCAGTGCTAGAGATCTCGGGTCCTACGAGCAGTACTTC	CSARDLGSYEQYF
.	TRBV7-2	TRBJ1-2	.	TGTGCCAGCAGCTTACGACCCTCGGGTGGCTACACCTTC	CASSLRPSGGYTF
TRBD1	TRBV7-8	TRBJ2-1	many	TGTGCCAGCAGCCCTGACAGGGGCACCTACAATGAGCAGTTCTTC	CASSPDRGTYNEQFF
.	TRBV20-1	TRBJ2-1	.	TGCAGTGCTAGAGATGGACGTAAGCAGTTCTTC	CSARDGRKQFF
TRBD2	TRBV10-2	TRBJ2-5	few	TGCGCCAGCAGTGAGGCCGGACTAGCGGGGCCGGGGACCCAGTACTTC	CASSEAGLAGPGTQYF
.	TRBV7-8	TRBJ1-2	.	TGTGCCAGCAGACCTTCGGACACTAACTATGGCTACACCTTC	CASRPSDTNYGYTF
.	TRBV6-2/TRBV6-3	TRBJ1-1	few	TGTGCCAGCATCCGAACCCAGGGAAGGGCCACTGAAGCTTTCTTT	CASIRTQGRATEAFF
.	TRBV15	TRBJ1-6	few	TGTGCCACCAGCAGAGATAGGAATTCACCCCTCCACTTT	CATSRDRNSPLHF
TRBD1	TRBV2	TRBJ1-1	few	TGTGCCAGCACTAGGACAGGGGGACGGACTGAAGCTTTCTTT	CASTRTGGRTEAFF
TRBD1	TRBV7-6	TRBJ2-7	few	TGTGCCAGCAGCTTAGAAGGGACAGTGACGCACTTC	CASSLEGTVTHF
.	TRBV4-1	TRBJ1-3	few	TGCGCCAGCAGCCAAAGGGAGTCTGGAAACACCATATATTTT	CASSQRESGNTIYF
.	TRBV20-1	TRBJ1-2	.	TGCAGTGCTAGAGCCCAGGGCGGCTATGGCTACACCTTC	CSARAQGGYGYTF
.	TRBV11-3	TRBJ2-1	.	TGTGCCAGCAGCTTATCCCTCGAGCCTGAGGGTGAGCAGTTCTTC	CASSLSLEPEGEQFF
TRBD1	TRBV2	TRBJ1-6	.	TGTGCCAGCAGTGAGGACAGGGTTTCACCCCTCCACTTT	CASSEDRVSPLHF
TRBD1	TRBV12-3/TRBV12-4	TRBJ1-2	few	TGTGCCAGCAGTCTTCCCGGGACAGCCTATGGCTACACCTTC	CASSLPGTAYGYTF
TRBD1	TRBV10-2	TRBJ1-2	few	TGCGCCAGCAGTTGGGGACAGGGAAAGTATGGCTACACCTTC	CASSWGQGKYGYTF
.	TRBV7-2	TRBJ2-5	many	TGTGCCAGCAGCTTACTTGAGACCCAGTACTTC	CASSLLETQYF
.	TRBV7-3	TRBJ2-1	.	TGTGCCAGCAGCTTAACTTCTGAGCAGTTCTTC	CASSLTSEQFF
.	TRBV7-2	TRBJ1-2	many	TGTGCCAGCAGCCGTGAGGGGGGTAACTATGGCTACACCTTC	CASSREGGNYGYTF
.	TRBV7-8	TRBJ1-4	few	TGTGCCAGCAGCTTAAATGGGAGAGCCCTGTTTTTT	CASSLNGRALFF
.	TRBV7-3	TRBJ2-3	.	TGTGCCAGCAGCTTAATGTCGGGCAGCACAGATACGCAGTATTTT	CASSLMSGSTDTQYF
.	TRBV28	TRBJ2-1	many	TGTGCCACCCTAGAGCGTCCTATCCGACTCGTCTCCTACAATGAGCAGTTCTTC	CATLERPIRLVSYNEQFF
TRBD1	TRBV7-8	TRBJ1-2	many	TGTGCCAGCAGCTTAAGAGGACAGGACTATGGCTACACCTTC	CASSLRGQDYGYTF